These T cell receptor beta chains were read from a single sample in a study. One entry per CDR3 protein, called by TCRdb with MiXCR from the RT-PCR reads. The table includes almost 700,000 distinct CDR3 sequences, 13% to 15% detected once. Sequencing was carried out using memory CD4+ T cells from blood. These TCRs come from a female donor in good health, serving as a healthy control. Both conserved end residues are part of each CDR3.

len | v_gene | CDR3aa
13 | TRBV27 | CASSVRGGYGYTF
13 | TRBV7-9 | CASSRDTTGELFF
14 | TRBV28 | CASSMIDRGLLQYF
16 | TRBV4-3 | CASSQDQLQVGNTIYF
15 | TRBV4-1 | CASSQDRATTYEQYF
16 | TRBV3-1 | CASSQATGFGDTEAFF
16 | TRBV4-3 | CASSPNPDRNNSPLHF
13 | TRBV12-3/TRBV12-4 | CASSSSGGNIQYF
17 | TRBV4-1 | CASSQEAHRGTTSGAFF
14 | TRBV29-1 | CSVYGTANTGELFF
16 | TRBV7-9 | CASSPGTSEISDTQYF
13 | TRBV4-1 | CASRRTGSNEQFF
17 | TRBV24-1 | CATSDHTGSLNTGELFF
15 | TRBV29-1 | CSVDSGSGSYNEQFF
18 | TRBV20-1 | CSAIGRQEALVGDSPLHF
14 | TRBV20-1 | CSAGLGPGANVLTF
13 | TRBV3-1 | CASSQDWGGELFF
14 | TRBV7-9 | CASSLFEGHYEQYF
12 | TRBV6-2/TRBV6-3 | CASRQGIGELFF
15 | TRBV7-2 | CASSRDGSPTDTQYF
16 | TRBV4-3 | CASSQDSRGYTGELFF
13 | TRBV20-1 | CSAPGLVRETQYF
14 | TRBV5-1 | CASSWGTGGAEQYF
14 | TRBV20-1 | CSAPNRREGTEAFF